Sequencing of this TCR beta chain was carried out in a study of cytomegalovirus exposure and HLA in healthy donors. Study-level information: Some 180 million T cells yielded some 120 million unique TCR beta sequences in earlier analysis. As released early, the data held around 80 million unique TCRs from HLA-typed donors.

CDR3 length: 14 residues. The germline V and J ends were trimmed by 7 bases and 0 bases, with 12 bases remaining between them. CDR1 is ENHRY and CDR2 is SYGVKD in the germline V gene. Comment on this clone: Its antigen is unknown.

Whole-study results and caveats: Association of a missense DCLRE1C variant with TCR beta V- and J-gene trimming was reported in a later analysis. A few chains linked to CMV were shown in vitro to be specific for CMV antigens.

It was with 60 Vbeta and 13 Jbeta primers that the PCR ran. Profiled with immunoSEQ multiplex PCR; TCRdb holds only in-frame clones, not every one. The data contain some 200,000 clones, about 80% of them seen just once; the ten biggest clones take up about 0.7%. The V and J genes are TRBV10-3 and TRBJ1-2; D is unresolved. The sequence was collected from a boy aged 5 to 17 in good health and CMV-seronegative. Sequenced: PBMCs. The chain's CDR3 is CAITTPQTNYGYTF. CDR3 nucleotide sequence: TGTGCCATCACCACCCCCCAGACTAACTATGGCTACACCTTC.